This TCR beta chain was sequenced in a study of OX40 agonist ivuxolimab in advanced cancers. Study as a whole: Intravenous ivuxolimab was administered to patients every 2 weeks at 0.01 to 10 mg/kg. Study results and caveats: Researchers did not determine the expanded peripheral T cells' antigen specificity.

On this clone: Its matching antigen is unknown.

Germline lookup yields CDR1 MRHNA and CDR2 SNTAGT. The CDR3 is 16 residues long. V was clipped by 6 bases and J by 0 bases, with 16 bases between them. The table came from immunoSEQ multiplex PCR; TCRdb's copy has only in-frame clones and leaves some out. The sample holds 85,000 to 90,000 clones, 85% to 90% seen once. The sequences come from CD4+ or CD8+ T cells sorted from blood, collected in a trial of the OX40 agonist ivuxolimab. This sequence was found in an adult with an advanced solid tumor such as melanoma, head and neck, liver or kidney cancer. This chain uses TRBV6-4 with TRBJ2-3, with D possibly matching TRBD1 (6 bases). The CDR3, as DNA: TGTGCCAGCAGCGACGTTTGGGGGCGTAGCACAGATACGCAGTATTTT. This sequence encodes CASSDVWGRSTDTQYF.